The 17 T cell receptor beta chains given below trace back to one sample, sequenced in a study of shared clonotypes between healthy human individuals. The data were produced by immunoSEQ multiplex PCR, yet TCRdb's version contains in-frame clones alone and is incomplete. The data show roughly 600,000 clones, with 95% to 98% seen just once and 0.25% to 0.35% held by the top ten. Terminally differentiated effector memory CD45RA+ cells were excluded by CCR7 positive selection of CD45RO-negative cells. Sequenced: naive CD8+ T cells sorted from blood. These receptors came from a man between 25 and 39 years old in good health.

The CDR3 coding sequence is TGTGCCAGCAGCGGCAGGGGGTCGGGAGAGACCCAGTACTTC. It specifies CASSGRGSGETQYF. This chain links TRBV5-4 with TRBJ2-5; TRBD1 matches 7 bases. V dropped 4 bases and J dropped 4; count of bases not matched to a gene: 7. The V gene's germline CDR1 is SGHNT and CDR2 YYREEE (reference sequence). This CDR3 spans 14 amino acids.

In its sample, this clone was seen once. CDR3 loop: CASRMFGTLGGDEQYF. CDR3 bases: TGTGCCAGCAGGATGTTCGGGACCCTCGGGGGAGACGAGCAGTACTTC. The V call is TRBV27, the J call TRBJ2-7; D is perhaps TRBD2 (6 bases). Germline V gives CDR1 MNHEY, CDR2 SMNVEV (reference sequence). V lost 6 bases, J lost 5 bases, and 23 bases lay in between. The CDR3 length is 16 residues.

The J gene is TRBJ2-7, the V gene TRBV7-8; a possible D gene is TRBD1 (5 bases). Looked up from germline, CDR1 is SGHVS and CDR2 is FQNEAQ. This CDR3 has 13 residues. Trimming removed 3 bases from V and 0 bases from J, with 6 bases in between. This chain's CDR3 is CASSLTDSYEQYF. CDR3 coding DNA: TGTGCCAGCAGCTTGACAGACTCCTACGAGCAGTACTTC.

The chain recombines TRBV7-6 with TRBJ2-1, with 7 nucleotides matching TRBD1. The CDR3 extends over 19 amino acids. Germline V CDR1 and CDR2: SGHVS, FNYEAQ. Unmatched junction bases numbered 18, after V lost 0 bases and J lost 7 bases. The CDR3 DNA reads TGTGCCAGCAGCTTAGCCGGCTGGGTCGCTGACAGGGACGGGAATGAGCAGTTCTTC. Its protein product is CASSLAGWVADRDGNEQFF.

The CDR3 DNA reads as TGTGCCAGCAAGTCATCGGGCAATGAGCAGTTCTTC. It translates to CASKSSGNEQFF. The genes are TRBV9 and TRBJ2-1; D unclear. The CDR3 sequence is 12 residues long. V lost 6 bases and J lost 6, with 10 bases in between. CDR1 SGDLS and CDR2 YYNGEE come from the germline V gene.

V and J are TRBV4-1 and TRBJ2-3, with TRBD1 as a possible D gene (5 bases). This CDR3 has 13 amino acids. Germline loops: CDR1 MGHRA, CDR2 YSYEKL. Trimming cost V 1 base and J 3 bases, with 5 bases left between them. The DNA of the CDR3 is TGCGCCAGCAGCCAAGGACAGACAGATACGCAGTATTTT. Residues: CASSQGQTDTQYF.

The chain joins TRBV11-2 to TRBJ2-7; D is unclear. Trimming removed 1 base at V and 5 bases at J, with 12 bases between. The CDR3 is 14 residues long. The germline gives CDR1 SGHAT, CDR2 FQNNGV. Written as DNA, the CDR3 is TGTGCCAGCAGCTTAGGAGTTTTAGGCGACGAGCAGTACTTC. Its translation: CASSLGVLGDEQYF.

The genes are TRBV27 and TRBJ2-1; the D is unclear. CDR3 length: 13 residues. V lost 10 bases to trimming and J lost 0 bases, with 10 bases between them. CDR1 MNHEY and CDR2 SMNVEV come from the germline V gene (reference sequence). The CDR3 nucleotides read TGTGCCACTAGGCCCGGCTCCTACAATGAGCAGTTCTTC. Translation gives CATRPGSYNEQFF.

The chain joins TRBV15 to TRBJ2-1; 7 bases map to TRBD2. CDR3 length equals 16 residues. The V gene's germline CDR1 is LNHNV and CDR2 YYDKDF (reference sequence). J was trimmed by 8 bases and V by 1 base; bases with no gene match: 11. The CDR3 loop is CATSRALTSFDDEQFF. For the CDR3, the DNA is TGTGCCACCAGCAGAGCACTGACTAGCTTCGACGATGAGCAGTTCTTC. Using reference TRBV15 and TRBJ2-1 for the parts outside the CDR3, the full variable domain is DAMVIQNPRYQVTQFGKPVTLSCSQTLNHNVMYWYQQKSSQAPKLLFHYYDKDFNNEADTPDNFQSRRPNTSFCFLDIRSPGLGDTAMYLCATSRALTSFDDEQFFGPGTRLTVL.

This chain joins TRBV7-9 and TRBJ2-3, with TRBD2 identical over 9 bases. This CDR3 contains 17 residues. Germline V gives CDR1 SEHNR, CDR2 FQNEAQ (reference sequence). The ends lost 5 bases at V and 4 bases at J; junction bases unmatched: 13. The CDR3 region is CASSTVRAGGEADTQYF. The CDR3 region has the DNA TGTGCCAGCAGCACAGTTCGAGCGGGAGGCGAGGCAGATACGCAGTATTTT.

This clone was found once. The V and J genes are TRBV15 and TRBJ2-1, with 13 bases matching TRBD2. Germline CDR1 reads LNHNV; CDR2 reads YYDKDF (reference sequence). V dropped 1 base and J dropped 8; count of bases not matched to a gene: 2. The CDR3 has 15 residues. CDR3 residues: CATSRGTSGSHEQFF. CDR3 bases: TGTGCCACCAGCAGAGGGACTAGCGGGAGTCATGAGCAGTTCTTC.

The rearrangement uses TRBV7-9 and TRBJ2-5; maybe TRBD1 (5 bases). Germline V gene sequence: CDR1 SEHNR, CDR2 FQNEAQ (reference sequence). V was pared by 5 bases and J by 2 bases, with 9 bases between. This CDR3 region has 13 residues. The CDR3 nucleotides are TGTGCCAGCAGCGCTCGACAGCAAGAGACCCAGTACTTC. The encoded protein is CASSARQQETQYF.

The chain carries TRBV13 and TRBJ1-2, with TRBD1 identical over 7 bases. Per the germline V gene, CDR1 is PRHDT and CDR2 is FYEKMQ (reference sequence). This CDR3 region has 15 residues. Losses at the gene ends were 5 bases for V and 4 bases for J; bases not matched to a gene: 10. CDR3 coding DNA: TGTGCCAGCAGCCGAACTCGACAGGGCCGCTATGGCTACACCTTC. Encoded protein: CASSRTRQGRYGYTF. The complete variable domain, with remaining parts taken from reference TRBV13 and TRBJ1-2, reads AAGVIQSPRHLIKEKRETATLKCYPIPRHDTVYWYQQGPGQDPQFLISFYEKMQSDKGSIPDRFSAQQFSDYHSELNMSSLELGDSALYFCASSRTRQGRYGYTFGSGTRLTVV.

The chain couples TRBV5-1 to TRBJ2-5; 7 nucleotides match TRBD1. Germline V CDR1 and CDR2: SGHRS, YFSETQ. V shed 2 bases, J shed 5 bases, and the junction held 12 bases outside the gene matches. The length of the CDR3 is 16 residues. The CDR3 is CASSFPKQGILETQYF. The CDR3 DNA reads as TGCGCCAGCAGCTTCCCAAAACAGGGGATCTTGGAGACCCAGTACTTC.

V gene TRBV7-9 combines with J gene TRBJ1-1; the D is unclear. Trimming removed 2 bases at V and 5 bases at J, with 3 bases between. There are 11 residues in the CDR3. The germline gives CDR1 SEHNR, CDR2 FQNEAQ (reference sequence). The CDR3 here is CASSLITEAFF. CDR3 in DNA: TGTGCCAGCAGCTTAATAACTGAAGCTTTCTTT.

The V and J genes are TRBV4-1 and TRBJ1-5; D remains unclear. CDR1 MGHRA and CDR2 YSYEKL come from the germline V gene. Trimming pared 1 base from V and 3 bases from J, leaving 13 bases between. This CDR3 is 16 amino acids long. The CDR3: CASSQAPGEFNQPQHF. The CDR3 nucleotides are TGCGCCAGCAGCCAAGCCCCCGGCGAGTTCAATCAGCCCCAGCATTTT.

The rearrangement uses TRBV6-1 and TRBJ2-7; 12 bases are a match to TRBD2. Per germline, CDR1 MNHNS and CDR2 SASEGT. The V and J ends lost 1 base and 6 bases, in that order; junction bases with no gene match: 1. The CDR3 is made up of 14 amino acids. This CDR3 reads CASSEELAGGEQYF. CDR3 bases: TGTGCCAGCAGTGAAGAACTAGCGGGAGGCGAGCAGTACTTC.